This TCR beta chain comes out of a study of regulatory T cells in long-lasting Graves disease. Overall study: Persistent Graves' disease denoted over 5 years of antithyroid drugs plus positive TSH receptor antibodies.

Details on this clonotype: The target antigen is unknown.

Time point of the sample: persistent/refractory GD, antithyroid drugs over 5 years with positive TRAb. Researchers made the TCR library from RNA that was extracted from PBMCs. This CDR3 region has 15 residues. The germline V gene encodes CDR1 PRHDT and CDR2 FYEKMQ (reference sequence). V dropped 5 bases and J dropped 6; count of bases not matched to a gene: 9. Whole-study findings and limits: It was possible that the small sample size reduced accuracy. What was studied was peripheral blood only, and not thyroid tissue.

Both iRepertoire HTBI primers and Arm-PCR of CDR3 regions were used to build the TCR beta libraries. Study processing details: Overall, samples carried over 60 TRBV and 14 TRBJ segments. TCRdb reprocessed the multiplex PCR reads with MiXCR, giving one entry per CDR3 protein. TCRdb's processing, not the authors', yielded these V and J calls. This sample yields roughly 470,000 distinct CDR3 sequences, of which under 25% are seen a single time; 6.5% to 8% belongs to the top ten. This clonotype was sampled from a female donor with Graves disease. The rearrangement joins TRBV13 to TRBJ1-2; 10 nucleotides align to TRBD1. The material was peripheral blood mononuclear cells (PBMCs), obtained when the disease was refractory, from a patient treated with antithyroid drugs. The CDR3 DNA follows: TGTGCCAGCAGCGACCCGGGACAGGGGCGTGATGGCTACACCTTC. Its translation is CASSDPGQGRDGYTF.